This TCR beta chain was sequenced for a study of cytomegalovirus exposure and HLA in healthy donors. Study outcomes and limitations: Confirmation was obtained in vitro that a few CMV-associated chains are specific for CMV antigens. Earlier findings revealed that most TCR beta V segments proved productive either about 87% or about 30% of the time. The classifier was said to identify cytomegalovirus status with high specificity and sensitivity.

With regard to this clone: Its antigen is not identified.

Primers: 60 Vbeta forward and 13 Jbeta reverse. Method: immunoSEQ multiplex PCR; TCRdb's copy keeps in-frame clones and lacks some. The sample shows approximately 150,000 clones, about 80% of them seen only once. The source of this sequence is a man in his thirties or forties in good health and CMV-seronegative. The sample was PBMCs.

As DNA, the CDR3 is TGTGCCAGCAATCAACGCGTTTGGTCTGAAGCTTTCTTT. Protein: CASNQRVWSEAFF. This chain connects TRBV2 to TRBJ1-1; no firm D call. Germline-derived CDR1 and CDR2 are SNHLY and FYNNEI. This CDR3 spans 13 amino acids. V lost 7 bases and J lost 6, with 15 bases in between. The full variable domain, in which reference TRBV2 and TRBJ1-1 provide the parts outside the CDR3, is EPEVTQTPSHQVTQMGQEVILRCVPISNHLYFYWYRQILGQKVEFLVSFYNNEISEKSEIFDDQFSVERPDGSNFTLKIRSTKLEDSAMYFCASNQRVWSEAFFGQGTRLTVV.